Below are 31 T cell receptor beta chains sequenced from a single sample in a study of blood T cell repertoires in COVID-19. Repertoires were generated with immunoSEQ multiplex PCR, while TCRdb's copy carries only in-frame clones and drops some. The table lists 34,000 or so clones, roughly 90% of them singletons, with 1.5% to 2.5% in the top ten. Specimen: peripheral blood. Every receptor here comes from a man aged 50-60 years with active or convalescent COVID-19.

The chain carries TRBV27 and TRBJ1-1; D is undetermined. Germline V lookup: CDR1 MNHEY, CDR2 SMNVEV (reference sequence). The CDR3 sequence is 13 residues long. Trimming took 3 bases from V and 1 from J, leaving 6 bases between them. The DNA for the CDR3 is TGTGCCAGCAGTTTTCAGGAGAACACTGAAGCTTTCTTT. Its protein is CASSFQENTEAFF.

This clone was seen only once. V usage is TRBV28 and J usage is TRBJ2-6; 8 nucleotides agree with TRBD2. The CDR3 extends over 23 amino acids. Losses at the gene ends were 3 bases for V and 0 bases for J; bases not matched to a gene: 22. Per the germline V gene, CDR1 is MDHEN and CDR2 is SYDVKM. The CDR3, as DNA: TGTGCCAGCAGTTTGGTCAGAAACCTGATCGTCGGTAGCGGGGTCTCTGGGGCCAACGTCCTGACTTTC. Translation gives CASSLVRNLIVGSGVSGANVLTF.

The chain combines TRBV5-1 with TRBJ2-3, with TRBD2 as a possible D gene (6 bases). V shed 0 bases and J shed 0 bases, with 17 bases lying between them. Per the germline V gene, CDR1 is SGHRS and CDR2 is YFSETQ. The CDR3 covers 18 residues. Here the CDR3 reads CASSLAWGAGTSTDTQYF. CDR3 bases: TGCGCCAGCAGCTTGGCGTGGGGTGCGGGAACTAGCACAGATACGCAGTATTTT.

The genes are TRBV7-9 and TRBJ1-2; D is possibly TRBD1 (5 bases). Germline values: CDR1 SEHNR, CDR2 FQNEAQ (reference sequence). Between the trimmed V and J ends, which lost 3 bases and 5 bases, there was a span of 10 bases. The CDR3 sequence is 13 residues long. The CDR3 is CASSLGRQYGYTF. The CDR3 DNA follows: TGTGCCAGCAGCTTGGGGCGACAGTATGGCTACACCTTC.

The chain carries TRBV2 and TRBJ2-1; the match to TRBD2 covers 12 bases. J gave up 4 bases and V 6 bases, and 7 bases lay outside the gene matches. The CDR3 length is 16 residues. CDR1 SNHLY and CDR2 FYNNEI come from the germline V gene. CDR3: CASSKRTSGVYNEQFF. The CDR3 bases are TGTGCCAGCAGCAAAAGGACTAGCGGGGTATACAATGAGCAGTTCTTC.

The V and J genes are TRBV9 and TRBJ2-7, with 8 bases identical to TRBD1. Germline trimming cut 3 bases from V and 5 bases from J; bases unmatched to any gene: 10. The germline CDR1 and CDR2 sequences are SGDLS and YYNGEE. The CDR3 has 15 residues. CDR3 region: CASSGSGTGLDEQYF. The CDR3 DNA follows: TGTGCCAGCAGCGGCTCCGGGACAGGTCTCGACGAGCAGTACTTC. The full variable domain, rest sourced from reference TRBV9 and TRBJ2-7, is DSGVTQTPKHLITATGQRVTLRCSPRSGDLSVYWYQQSLDQGLQFLIQYYNGEERAKGNILERFSAQQFPDLHSELNLSSLELGDSALYFCASSGSGTGLDEQYFGPGTRLTVT.

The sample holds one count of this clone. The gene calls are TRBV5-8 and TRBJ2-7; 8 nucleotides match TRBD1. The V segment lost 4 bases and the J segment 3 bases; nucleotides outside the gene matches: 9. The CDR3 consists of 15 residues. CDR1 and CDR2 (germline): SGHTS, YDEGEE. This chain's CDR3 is CASSPGTGPLYEQYF. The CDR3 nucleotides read TGTGCCAGCAGCCCGGGGACAGGCCCCCTCTACGAGCAGTACTTC.

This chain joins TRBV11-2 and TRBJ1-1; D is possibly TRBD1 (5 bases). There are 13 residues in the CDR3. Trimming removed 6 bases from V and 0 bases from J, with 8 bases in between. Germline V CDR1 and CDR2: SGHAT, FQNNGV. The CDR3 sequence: CASRGHVNTEAFF. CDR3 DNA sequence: TGTGCCAGCAGGGGGCACGTGAACACTGAAGCTTTCTTT.

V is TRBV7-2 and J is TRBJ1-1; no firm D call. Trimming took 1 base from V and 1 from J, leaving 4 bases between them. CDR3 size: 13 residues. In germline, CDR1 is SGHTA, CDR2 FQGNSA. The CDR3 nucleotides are TGTGCCAGCAGCTTAGACAGGAACACTGAAGCTTTCTTT. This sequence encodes CASSLDRNTEAFF.

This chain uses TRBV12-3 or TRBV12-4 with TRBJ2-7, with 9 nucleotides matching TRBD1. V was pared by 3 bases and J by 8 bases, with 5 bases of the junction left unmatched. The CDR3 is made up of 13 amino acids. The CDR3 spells CASSFRDRVKQYF. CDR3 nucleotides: TGTGCCAGCAGTTTTCGGGACAGGGTCAAGCAGTACTTC.

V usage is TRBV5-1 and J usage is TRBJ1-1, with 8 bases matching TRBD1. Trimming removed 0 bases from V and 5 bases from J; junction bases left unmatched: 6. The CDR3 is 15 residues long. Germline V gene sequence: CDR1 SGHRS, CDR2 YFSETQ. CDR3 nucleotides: TGCGCCAGCAGCTTGGTTACAGGGGGTTATACTGAAGCTTTCTTT. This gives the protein CASSLVTGGYTEAFF.

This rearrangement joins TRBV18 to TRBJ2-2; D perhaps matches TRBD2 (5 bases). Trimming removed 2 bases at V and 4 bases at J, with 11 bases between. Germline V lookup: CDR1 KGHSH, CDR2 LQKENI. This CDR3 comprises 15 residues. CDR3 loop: CASSPYPGSTGELFF. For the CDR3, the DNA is TGTGCCAGCTCACCATATCCGGGATCCACCGGGGAGCTGTTTTTT.

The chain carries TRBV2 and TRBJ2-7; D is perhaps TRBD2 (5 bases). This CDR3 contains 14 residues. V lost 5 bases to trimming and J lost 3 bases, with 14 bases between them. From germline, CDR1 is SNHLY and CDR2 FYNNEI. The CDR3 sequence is CASSLRGRLYEQYF. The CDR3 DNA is TGTGCCAGCAGTCTCCGGGGAAGACTCTACGAGCAGTACTTC.

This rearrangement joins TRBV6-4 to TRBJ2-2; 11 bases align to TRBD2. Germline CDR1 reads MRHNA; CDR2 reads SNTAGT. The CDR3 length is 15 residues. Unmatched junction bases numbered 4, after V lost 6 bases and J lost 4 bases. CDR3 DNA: TGTGCCAGCAGCCCCGGGACTAGCGGCACCGGGGAGCTGTTTTTT. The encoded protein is CASSPGTSGTGELFF.

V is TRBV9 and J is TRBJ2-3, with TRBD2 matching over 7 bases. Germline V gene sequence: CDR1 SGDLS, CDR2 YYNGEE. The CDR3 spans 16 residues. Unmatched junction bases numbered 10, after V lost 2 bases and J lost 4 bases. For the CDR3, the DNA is TGTGCCAGCAGCGTTGAGCTAGGGAGGGGAGCAGATACGCAGTATTTT. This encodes CASSVELGRGADTQYF.

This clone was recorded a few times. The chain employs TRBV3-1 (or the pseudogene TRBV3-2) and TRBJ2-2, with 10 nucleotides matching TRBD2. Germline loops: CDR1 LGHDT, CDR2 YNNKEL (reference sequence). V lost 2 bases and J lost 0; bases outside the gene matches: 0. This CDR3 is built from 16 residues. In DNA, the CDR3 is TGTGCCAGCAGCCAACTAGCGGGAGCGAACACCGGGGAGCTGTTTTTT. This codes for CASSQLAGANTGELFF.

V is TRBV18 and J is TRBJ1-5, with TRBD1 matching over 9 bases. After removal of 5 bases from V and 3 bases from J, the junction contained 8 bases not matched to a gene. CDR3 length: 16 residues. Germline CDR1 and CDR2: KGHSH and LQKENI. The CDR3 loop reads CASSSRQGDFNQPQHF. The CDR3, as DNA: TGTGCCAGCTCATCCCGACAGGGGGATTTCAATCAGCCCCAGCATTTT.

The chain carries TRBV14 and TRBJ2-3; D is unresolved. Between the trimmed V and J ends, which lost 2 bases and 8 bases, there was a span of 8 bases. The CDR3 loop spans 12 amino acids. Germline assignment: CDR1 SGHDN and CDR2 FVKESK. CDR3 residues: CASSQSGATQYF. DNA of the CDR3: TGTGCCAGCAGCCAAAGTGGAGCTACGCAGTATTTT.

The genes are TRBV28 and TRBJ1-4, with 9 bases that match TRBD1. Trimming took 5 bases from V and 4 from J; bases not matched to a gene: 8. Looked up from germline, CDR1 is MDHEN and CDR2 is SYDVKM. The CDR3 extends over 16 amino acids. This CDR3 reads CASSDRDRVFNEKLFF. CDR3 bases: TGTGCCAGCAGTGACCGGGACAGGGTCTTTAATGAAAAACTGTTTTTT. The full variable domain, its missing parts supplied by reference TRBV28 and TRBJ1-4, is DVKVTQSSRYLVKRTGEKVFLECVQDMDHENMFWYRQDPGLGLRLIYFSYDVKMKEKGDIPEGYSVSREKKERFSLILESASTNQTSMYLCASSDRDRVFNEKLFFGSGTQLSVL.

The chain's CDR3 is CASSYTAGTGGREDTQYF. DNA for the CDR3: TGCGCCAGCAGCTACACCGCCGGGACAGGGGGCCGAGAAGATACGCAGTATTTT. The chain employs TRBV5-1 and TRBJ2-3; 12 positions match TRBD1. Germline CDR1 is SGHRS and CDR2 is YFSETQ. V shed 3 bases and J 5 bases; nucleotides not matched to a gene: 13. This CDR3 spans 18 amino acids. The full variable domain, with the rest looked up from reference TRBV5-1 and TRBJ2-3, is KAGVTQTPRYLIKTRGQQVTLSCSPISGHRSVSWYQQTPGQGLQFLFEYFSETQRNKGNFPGRFSGRQFSNSRSEMNVSTLELGDSALYLCASSYTAGTGGREDTQYFGPGTRLTVL.

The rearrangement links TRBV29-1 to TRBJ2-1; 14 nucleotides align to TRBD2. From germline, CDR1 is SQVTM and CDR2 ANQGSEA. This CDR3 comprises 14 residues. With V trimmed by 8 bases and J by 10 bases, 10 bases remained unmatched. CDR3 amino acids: CSLWTSGRTGEQFF. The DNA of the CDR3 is TGCAGCTTGTGGACTAGCGGGAGGACGGGGGAGCAGTTCTTC.

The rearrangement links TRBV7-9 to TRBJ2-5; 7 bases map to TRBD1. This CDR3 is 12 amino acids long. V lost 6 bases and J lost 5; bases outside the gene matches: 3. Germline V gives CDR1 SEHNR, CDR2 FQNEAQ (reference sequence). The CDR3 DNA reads TGTGCCAGCAGGTCACAGGGGGAGACCCAGTACTTC. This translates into CASRSQGETQYF.

For the CDR3, the DNA is TGTGCCAGCAGCTTCGGACTAGCGGGAGTCGGAGAGCAGTTCTTC. Residues: CASSFGLAGVGEQFF. The rearrangement uses TRBV7-2 and TRBJ2-1, with 13 bases aligning to TRBD2. The CDR3 has 15 residues. Trimming removed 3 bases from V and 10 bases from J; junction bases left unmatched: 6. Germline V gene lookup returns CDR1 SGHTA and CDR2 FQGNSA.

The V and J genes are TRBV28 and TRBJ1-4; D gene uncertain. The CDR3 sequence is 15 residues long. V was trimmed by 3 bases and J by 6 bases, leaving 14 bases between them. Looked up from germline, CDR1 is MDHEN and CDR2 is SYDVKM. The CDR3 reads CASSLPVPLHEKLFF. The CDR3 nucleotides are TGTGCCAGCAGTTTGCCGGTCCCTTTACATGAAAAACTGTTTTTT.

The CDR3 nucleotides are TGTGCCAGTAGTATGGCCGGGGGCTACGAGCAGTACTTC. Protein sequence: CASSMAGGYEQYF. The chain couples TRBV19 to TRBJ2-7; maybe TRBD2 (6 bases). The CDR3 extends over 13 amino acids. Germline V CDR1 and CDR2: LNHDA, SQIVND (reference sequence). The V end lost 3 bases, the J end lost 3 bases, and 9 bases lay between the germline ends.

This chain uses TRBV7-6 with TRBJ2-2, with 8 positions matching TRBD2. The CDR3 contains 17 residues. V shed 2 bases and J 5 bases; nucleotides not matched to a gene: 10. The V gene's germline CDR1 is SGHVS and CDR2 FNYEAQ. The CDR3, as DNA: TGTGCCAGCAGCTTACAGTTGACGACTAGCGAGACCGGGGAGCTGTTTTTT. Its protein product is CASSLQLTTSETGELFF.

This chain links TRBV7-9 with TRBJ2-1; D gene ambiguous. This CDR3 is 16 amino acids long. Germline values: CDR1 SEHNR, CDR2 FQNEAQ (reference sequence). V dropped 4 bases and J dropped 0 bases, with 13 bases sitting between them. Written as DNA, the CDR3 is TGTGCCAGCAGCTCCATCTACAGAAGCTCCTACAATGAGCAGTTCTTC. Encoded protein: CASSSIYRSSYNEQFF.

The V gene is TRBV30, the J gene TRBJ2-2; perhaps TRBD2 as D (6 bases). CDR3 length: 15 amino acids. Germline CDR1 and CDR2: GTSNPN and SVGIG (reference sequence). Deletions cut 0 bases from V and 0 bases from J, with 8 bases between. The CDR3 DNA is TGTGCCTGGAGTGTCGGGGGACCGAACACCGGGGAGCTGTTTTTT. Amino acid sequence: CAWSVGGPNTGELFF.

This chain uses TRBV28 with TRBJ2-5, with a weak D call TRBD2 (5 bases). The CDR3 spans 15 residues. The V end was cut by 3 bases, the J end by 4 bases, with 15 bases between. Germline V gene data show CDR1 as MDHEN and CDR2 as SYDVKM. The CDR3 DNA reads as TGTGCCAGCAGTTTGGGCTGGTCAGGAGGAGAGACCCAGTACTTC. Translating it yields CASSLGWSGGETQYF.

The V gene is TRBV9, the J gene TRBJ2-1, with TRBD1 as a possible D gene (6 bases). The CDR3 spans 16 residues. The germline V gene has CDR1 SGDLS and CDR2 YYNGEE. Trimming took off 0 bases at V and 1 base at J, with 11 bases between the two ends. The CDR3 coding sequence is TGTGCCAGCAGCGTAGGGGCACAGGGATCCTACAATGAGCAGTTCTTC. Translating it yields CASSVGAQGSYNEQFF.

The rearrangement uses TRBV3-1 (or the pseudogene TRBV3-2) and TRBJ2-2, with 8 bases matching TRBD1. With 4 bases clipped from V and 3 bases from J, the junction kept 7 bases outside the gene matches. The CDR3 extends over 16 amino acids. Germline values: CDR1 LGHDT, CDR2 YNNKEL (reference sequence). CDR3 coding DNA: TGTGCCAGCAGCCGTCAGGGGGCTCGGGACACCGGGGAGCTGTTTTTT. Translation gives CASSRQGARDTGELFF.